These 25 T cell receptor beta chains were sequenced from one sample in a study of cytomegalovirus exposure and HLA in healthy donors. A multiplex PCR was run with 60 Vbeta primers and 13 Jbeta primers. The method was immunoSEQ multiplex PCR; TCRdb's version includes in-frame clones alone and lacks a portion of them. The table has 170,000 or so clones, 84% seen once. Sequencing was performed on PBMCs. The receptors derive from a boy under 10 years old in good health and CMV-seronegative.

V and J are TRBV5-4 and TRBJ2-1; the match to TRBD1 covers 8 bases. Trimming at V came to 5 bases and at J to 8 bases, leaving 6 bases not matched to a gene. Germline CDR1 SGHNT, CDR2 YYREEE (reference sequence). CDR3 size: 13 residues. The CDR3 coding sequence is TGTGCCAGCAGTGGACAGGGAAAGGATGAGCAGTTCTTC. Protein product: CASSGQGKDEQFF.

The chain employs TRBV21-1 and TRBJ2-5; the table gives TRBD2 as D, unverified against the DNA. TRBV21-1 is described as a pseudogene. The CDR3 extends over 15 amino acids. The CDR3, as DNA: TGTGCCAGCAGCAGCGGCCGCACGGAACAAGAGACCCAGTACTTC. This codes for CASSSGRTEQETQYF.

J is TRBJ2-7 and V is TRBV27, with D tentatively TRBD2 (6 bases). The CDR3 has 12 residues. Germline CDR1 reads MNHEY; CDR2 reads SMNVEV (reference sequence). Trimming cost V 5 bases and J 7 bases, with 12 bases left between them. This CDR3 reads CASSKNSGEQYF. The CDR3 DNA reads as TGTGCCAGCAGTAAAAACAGCGGGGAGCAGTACTTC.

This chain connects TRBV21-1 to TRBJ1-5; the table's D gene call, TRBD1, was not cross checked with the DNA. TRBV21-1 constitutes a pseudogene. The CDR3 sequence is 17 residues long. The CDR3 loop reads CASSSTWGTSSNQPQHF. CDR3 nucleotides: TGTGCCAGCAGCAGCACGTGGGGCACCAGTAGCAATCAGCCCCAGCATTTT.

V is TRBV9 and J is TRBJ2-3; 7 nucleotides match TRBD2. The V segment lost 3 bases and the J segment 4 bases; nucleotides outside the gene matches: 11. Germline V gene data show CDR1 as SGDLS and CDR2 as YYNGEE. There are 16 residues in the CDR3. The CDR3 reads CASSGGSGGEADTQYF. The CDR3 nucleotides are TGTGCCAGCAGCGGCGGGTCTGGGGGGGAGGCAGATACGCAGTATTTT.

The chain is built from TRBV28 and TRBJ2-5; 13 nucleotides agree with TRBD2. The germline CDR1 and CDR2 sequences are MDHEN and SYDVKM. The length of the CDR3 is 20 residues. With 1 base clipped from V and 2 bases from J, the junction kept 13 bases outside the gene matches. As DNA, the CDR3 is TGTGCCAGCAGTTTATCACTAGCGGGAGGGCCAGGATGGGGACAAGAGACCCAGTACTTC. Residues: CASSLSLAGGPGWGQETQYF.

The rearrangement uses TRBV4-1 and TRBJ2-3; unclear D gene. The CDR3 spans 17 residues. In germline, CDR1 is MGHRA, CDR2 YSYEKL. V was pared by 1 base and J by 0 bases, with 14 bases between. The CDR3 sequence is CASSQVTYYPSTDTQYF. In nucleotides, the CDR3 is TGCGCCAGCAGCCAAGTTACATACTACCCAAGCACAGATACGCAGTATTTT.

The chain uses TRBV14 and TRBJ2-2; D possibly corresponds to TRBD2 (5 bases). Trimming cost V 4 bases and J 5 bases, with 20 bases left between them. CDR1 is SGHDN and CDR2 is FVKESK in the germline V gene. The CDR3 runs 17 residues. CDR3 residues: CASSRWTGPRRTGELFF. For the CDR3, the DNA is TGTGCCAGCAGCCGATGGACTGGACCCAGACGAACCGGGGAGCTGTTTTTT.

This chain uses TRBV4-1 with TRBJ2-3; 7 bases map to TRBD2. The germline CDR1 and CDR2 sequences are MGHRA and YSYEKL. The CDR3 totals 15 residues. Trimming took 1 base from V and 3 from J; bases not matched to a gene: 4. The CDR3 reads CASSQVARETDTQYF. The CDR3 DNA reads TGCGCCAGCAGCCAAGTAGCGCGGGAGACAGATACGCAGTATTTT.

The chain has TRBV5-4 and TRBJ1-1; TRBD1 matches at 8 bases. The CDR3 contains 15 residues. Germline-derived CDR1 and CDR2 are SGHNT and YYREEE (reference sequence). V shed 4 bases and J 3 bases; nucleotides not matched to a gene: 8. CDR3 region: CASSLRTGLDTEAFF. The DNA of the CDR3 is TGTGCCAGCAGCCTTCGGACAGGGTTGGACACTGAAGCTTTCTTT.

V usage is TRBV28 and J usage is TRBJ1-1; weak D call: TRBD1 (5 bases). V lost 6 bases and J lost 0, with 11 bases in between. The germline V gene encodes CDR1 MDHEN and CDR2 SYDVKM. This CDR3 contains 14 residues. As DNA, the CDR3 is TGTGCCAGCAGGGGGGGACGGATGAACACTGAAGCTTTCTTT. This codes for CASRGGRMNTEAFF.

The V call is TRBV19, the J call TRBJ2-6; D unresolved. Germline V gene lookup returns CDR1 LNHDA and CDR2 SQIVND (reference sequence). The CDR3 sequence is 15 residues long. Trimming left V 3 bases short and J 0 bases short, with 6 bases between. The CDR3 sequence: CASSMASSGANVLTF. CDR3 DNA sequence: TGTGCCAGTAGTATGGCTAGCTCTGGGGCCAACGTCCTGACTTTC.

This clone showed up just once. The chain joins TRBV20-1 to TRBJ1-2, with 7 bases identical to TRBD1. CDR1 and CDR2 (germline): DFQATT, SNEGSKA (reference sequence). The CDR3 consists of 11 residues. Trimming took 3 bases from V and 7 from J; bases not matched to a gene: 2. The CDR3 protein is CSARYRGGYTF. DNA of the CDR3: TGCAGTGCTAGGTACAGGGGTGGCTACACCTTC.

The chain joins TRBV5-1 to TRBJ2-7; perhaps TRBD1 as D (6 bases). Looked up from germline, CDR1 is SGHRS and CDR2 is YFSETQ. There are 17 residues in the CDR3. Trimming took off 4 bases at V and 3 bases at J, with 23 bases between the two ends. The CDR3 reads CASSPSSRTVLHYEQYF. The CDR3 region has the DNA TGCGCCAGCAGCCCTTCCTCTCGGACAGTCCTACACTACGAGCAGTACTTC.

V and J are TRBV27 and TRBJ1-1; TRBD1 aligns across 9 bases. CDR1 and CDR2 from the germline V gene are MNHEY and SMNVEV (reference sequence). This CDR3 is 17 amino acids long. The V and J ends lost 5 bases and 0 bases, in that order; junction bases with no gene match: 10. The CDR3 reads CASSPGTGKSVNTEAFF. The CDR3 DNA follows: TGTGCCAGCAGTCCAGGGACAGGGAAATCCGTGAACACTGAAGCTTTCTTT.

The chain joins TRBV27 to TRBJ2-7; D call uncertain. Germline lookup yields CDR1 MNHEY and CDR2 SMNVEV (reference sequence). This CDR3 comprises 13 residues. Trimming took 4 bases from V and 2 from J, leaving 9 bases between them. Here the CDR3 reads CASSWASTYEQYF. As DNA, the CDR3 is TGTGCCAGCAGTTGGGCGAGCACCTACGAGCAGTACTTC.

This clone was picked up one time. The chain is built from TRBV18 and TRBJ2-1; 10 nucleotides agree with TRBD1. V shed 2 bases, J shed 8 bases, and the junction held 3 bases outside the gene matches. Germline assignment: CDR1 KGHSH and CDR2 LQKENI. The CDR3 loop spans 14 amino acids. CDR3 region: CASSPGTGAYEQFF. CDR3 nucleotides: TGTGCCAGCTCACCAGGGACAGGGGCATATGAGCAGTTCTTC.

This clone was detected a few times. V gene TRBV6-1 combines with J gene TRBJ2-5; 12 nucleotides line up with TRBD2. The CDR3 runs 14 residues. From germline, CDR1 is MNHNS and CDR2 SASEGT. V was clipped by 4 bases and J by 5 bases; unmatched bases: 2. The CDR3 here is CASSASGRAETQYF. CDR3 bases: TGTGCCAGCAGTGCTAGCGGGAGGGCCGAGACCCAGTACTTC.

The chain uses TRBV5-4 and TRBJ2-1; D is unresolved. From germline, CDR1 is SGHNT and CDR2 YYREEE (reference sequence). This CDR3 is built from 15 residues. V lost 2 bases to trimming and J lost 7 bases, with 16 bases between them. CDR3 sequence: CASSFKQFDWNEQFF. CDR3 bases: TGTGCCAGCAGCTTTAAGCAGTTCGACTGGAATGAGCAGTTCTTC.

CDR3 bases: TGTGCCAGCAGTCCTATCGGGATTAGGGATGAGCAGTTCTTC. This sequence encodes CASSPIGIRDEQFF. This rearrangement joins TRBV27 to TRBJ2-1, with D tentatively TRBD2 (5 bases). Germline V gene data show CDR1 as MNHEY and CDR2 as SMNVEV (reference sequence). The CDR3 spans 14 residues. The V end was cut by 5 bases, the J end by 8 bases, with 16 bases between.

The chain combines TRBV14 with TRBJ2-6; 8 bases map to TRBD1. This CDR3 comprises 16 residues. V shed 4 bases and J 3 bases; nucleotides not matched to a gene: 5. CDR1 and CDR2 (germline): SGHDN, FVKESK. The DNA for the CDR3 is TGTGCCAGCAGCCGACAGGGGCTCTATGGGGCCAACGTCCTGACTTTC. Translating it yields CASSRQGLYGANVLTF.

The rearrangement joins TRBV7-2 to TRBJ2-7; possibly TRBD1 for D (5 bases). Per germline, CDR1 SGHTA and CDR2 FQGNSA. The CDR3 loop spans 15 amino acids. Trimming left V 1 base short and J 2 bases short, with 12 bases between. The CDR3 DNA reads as TGTGCCAGCAGCTTAGTAAGACAGTCCACCTACGAGCAGTACTTC. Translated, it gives CASSLVRQSTYEQYF.

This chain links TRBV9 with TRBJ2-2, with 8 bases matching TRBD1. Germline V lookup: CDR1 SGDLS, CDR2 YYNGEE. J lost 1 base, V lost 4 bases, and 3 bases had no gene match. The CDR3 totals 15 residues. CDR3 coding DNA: TGTGCCAGCAGCCCCGGACAGGGGAACACCGGGGAGCTGTTTTTT. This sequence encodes CASSPGQGNTGELFF.

The CDR3 DNA sequence: TGTGCCAGCAGCGTAGACACTAGCGGGATCTACGAGCAGTACTTC. Translating gives CASSVDTSGIYEQYF. The rearrangement joins TRBV9 to TRBJ2-7; 10 positions match TRBD2. The length of the CDR3 is 15 residues. J gave up 3 bases and V 0 bases, and 3 bases lay outside the gene matches. The germline gives CDR1 SGDLS, CDR2 YYNGEE. The entire variable domain, with the rest obtained from reference TRBV9 and TRBJ2-7, is as follows: DSGVTQTPKHLITATGQRVTLRCSPRSGDLSVYWYQQSLDQGLQFLIQYYNGEERAKGNILERFSAQQFPDLHSELNLSSLELGDSALYFCASSVDTSGIYEQYFGPGTRLTVT.

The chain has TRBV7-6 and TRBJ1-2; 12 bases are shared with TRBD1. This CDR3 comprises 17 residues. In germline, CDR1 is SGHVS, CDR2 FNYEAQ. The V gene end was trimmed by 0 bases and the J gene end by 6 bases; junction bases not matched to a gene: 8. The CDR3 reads CASSLAGTGGLVDGYTF. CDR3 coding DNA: TGTGCCAGCAGCTTAGCCGGGACAGGGGGCTTAGTGGATGGCTACACCTTC. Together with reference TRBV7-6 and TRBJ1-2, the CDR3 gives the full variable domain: GAGVSQSPRYKVTKRGQDVALRCDPISGHVSLYWYRQALGQGPEFLTYFNYEAQQDKSGLPNDRFSAERPEGSISTLTIQRTEQRDSAMYRCASSLAGTGGLVDGYTFGSGTRLTVV.